The 29 T cell receptor beta chains below come from one sample, sequenced in a study of cytomegalovirus exposure and HLA in healthy donors. The PCR made use of 60 Vbeta and 13 Jbeta primers. Assay used: immunoSEQ multiplex PCR; TCRdb lists only in-frame clones, some missing. The sample contains roughly 150,000 clones, over 70% of which appear only once. Sequencing was done on a sample of PBMCs. The receptors here all came from a woman in her forties in good health and CMV-seropositive.

This clone has a single count. The J gene is TRBJ1-2, the V gene TRBV9; a possible D gene is TRBD1 (5 bases). Germline CDR1 reads SGDLS; CDR2 reads YYNGEE. Trimming took 4 bases from V and 3 from J, leaving 13 bases between them. This CDR3 has 14 amino acids. The CDR3 here is CASSLYPGDYGYTF. In DNA, the CDR3 is TGTGCCAGCAGCCTATACCCGGGGGACTATGGCTACACCTTC.

This chain connects TRBV9 to TRBJ2-1; a possible D gene is TRBD2 (5 bases). This CDR3 contains 16 residues. Germline loops: CDR1 SGDLS, CDR2 YYNGEE. The V end lost 2 bases, the J end lost 7 bases, and 19 bases lay between the germline ends. CDR3 sequence: CASSVEAREIWNEQFF. The CDR3 DNA reads TGTGCCAGCAGCGTGGAAGCCCGGGAAATATGGAATGAGCAGTTCTTC. The full variable domain, completed using reference TRBV9 and TRBJ2-1, is DSGVTQTPKHLITATGQRVTLRCSPRSGDLSVYWYQQSLDQGLQFLIQYYNGEERAKGNILERFSAQQFPDLHSELNLSSLELGDSALYFCASSVEAREIWNEQFFGPGTRLTVL.

V is TRBV30 and J is TRBJ2-7, with 8 bases fitting TRBD1. The CDR3 has 12 amino acids. Trimming took 4 bases from V and 10 from J; bases not matched to a gene: 9. Looked up from germline, CDR1 is GTSNPN and CDR2 is SVGIG (reference sequence). The CDR3 coding sequence is TGTGCCTGGAATCCAGGGGGCAGGTATCAGTACTTC. It is translated as CAWNPGGRYQYF.

The rearrangement joins TRBV11-2 to TRBJ2-7; unclear D gene. The germline V and J ends were trimmed by 1 base and 0 bases, with 10 bases remaining between them. CDR1 and CDR2 from the germline V gene are SGHAT and FQNNGV. This CDR3 comprises 15 residues. CDR3 nucleotide sequence: TGTGCCAGCAGCTTAGGGCCCAACCCCTCCTACGAGCAGTACTTC. Protein sequence: CASSLGPNPSYEQYF.

The chain recombines TRBV11-2 with TRBJ1-4, with a possible D match to TRBD1 (6 bases). Deletions cut 3 bases from V and 5 bases from J, with 16 bases between. The CDR3 loop spans 16 amino acids. Looked up from germline, CDR1 is SGHAT and CDR2 is FQNNGV. CDR3 sequence reads: CASSFGLGQSNEKLFF. CDR3 DNA sequence: TGTGCCAGCAGCTTCGGTCTAGGACAGTCGAATGAAAAACTGTTTTTT.

This clone was seen a single time. The J gene is TRBJ2-1, the V gene TRBV7-3; 8 bases are shared with TRBD1. Germline V gene sequence: CDR1 SGHTA, CDR2 FQGTGA. Germline trimming cut 0 bases from V and 4 bases from J; bases unmatched to any gene: 5. The CDR3 spans 16 residues. The CDR3 DNA reads TGTGCCAGCAGCTTAACGGCAACAGGGGGATACAATGAGCAGTTCTTC. Its translation is CASSLTATGGYNEQFF.

This clone was counted only a few times. The rearrangement links TRBV10-3 to TRBJ2-7, with D possibly being TRBD1 (6 bases). CDR1 and CDR2 (germline): ENHRY, SYGVKD. V lost 6 bases to trimming and J lost 2 bases, with 17 bases between them. The CDR3 is made up of 15 amino acids. The CDR3 reads CAISDTGTLPYEQYF. For the CDR3, the DNA is TGTGCCATCAGCGACACAGGGACCCTCCCCTACGAGCAGTACTTC.

J is TRBJ2-2 and V is TRBV4-2; tentatively, D is TRBD1 (6 bases). Germline CDR1 is LGHNA and CDR2 is YNFKEQ. Trimming stripped 0 bases from V and 4 bases from J, with 12 bases between. This CDR3 comprises 16 residues. The CDR3, as DNA: TGTGCCAGCAGCCAAGAATCAGGGGCGCTCACCGGGGAGCTGTTTTTT. Amino acids: CASSQESGALTGELFF.

The chain recombines TRBV9 with TRBJ1-1; D gene ambiguous. CDR3 length: 14 residues. Germline V gene sequence: CDR1 SGDLS, CDR2 YYNGEE. V gave up 0 bases and J gave up 4 bases, with 10 bases separating them. In DNA form, the CDR3 reads TGTGCCAGCAGCGTAGACGCGGAGAGCACTGAAGCTTTCTTT. Residues: CASSVDAESTEAFF.

The chain is built from TRBV14 and TRBJ1-2, with TRBD1 matching 8 bases. This CDR3 spans 15 amino acids. Germline lookup yields CDR1 SGHDN and CDR2 FVKESK. V lost 0 bases to trimming and J lost 7 bases; unmatched junction nucleotides: 7. The CDR3 region has the DNA TGTGCCAGCAGCCAAGATCTCCGGGACAGGTCTGGCTACACCTTC. Translated, it gives CASSQDLRDRSGYTF.

In its sample, this clone was seen once. V usage is TRBV6-7 and J usage is TRBJ1-1, with D unresolved. Being an ORF, TRBV6-7 has a function that is uncertain. This CDR3 has 18 residues. Trimming took off 2 bases at V and 1 base at J, with 20 bases between the two ends. CDR3 nucleotides: TGTGCCAGCAGTTACACGGCAGGTGTGCTCGGCCAGAACACTGAAGCTTTCTTT. Protein sequence: CASSYTAGVLGQNTEAFF.

This clone was counted a few times. V usage is TRBV27 and J usage is TRBJ2-1, with D possibly matching TRBD2 (6 bases). Germline V gene sequence: CDR1 MNHEY, CDR2 SMNVEV (reference sequence). The CDR3 contains 15 residues. Trimming pared 7 bases from V and 0 bases from J, leaving 13 bases between. The CDR3 sequence: CASTKRASSYNEQFF. CDR3 coding DNA: TGTGCCAGCACCAAGCGGGCCAGCTCCTACAATGAGCAGTTCTTC.

The chain links TRBV5-1 to TRBJ1-2, with TRBD1 as a possible D gene (5 bases). The CDR3 covers 14 residues. With 0 bases removed from V and 7 bases from J, the gap between germline ends came to 13 bases. Germline assignment: CDR1 SGHRS and CDR2 YFSETQ. The CDR3 spells CASSLDSGSFGYTF. CDR3 bases: TGCGCCAGCAGCTTGGACTCAGGGTCGTTTGGCTACACCTTC.

The chain combines TRBV4-2 with TRBJ2-1, with D maybe TRBD1 (7 bases). V gave up 2 bases and J gave up 5 bases, with 13 bases separating them. This CDR3 is built from 15 residues. Germline CDR1 and CDR2: LGHNA and YNFKEQ. CDR3 in amino acids: CASSQQGGTDNEQFF. As DNA, the CDR3 is TGTGCCAGCAGCCAACAGGGCGGGACAGACAATGAGCAGTTCTTC.

The count of this clone is one. The chain combines TRBV11-2 with TRBJ2-5, with TRBD2 matching 8 bases. Per germline, CDR1 SGHAT and CDR2 FQNNGV. CDR3 length equals 16 residues. With V trimmed by 0 bases and J by 2 bases, 5 bases remained unmatched. The DNA of the CDR3 is TGTGCCAGCAGCTTAGATTTAACTAGCGGACAAGAGACCCAGTACTTC. Residues: CASSLDLTSGQETQYF.

This clone was observed a few times. Different DNA sequences within this sample yield the same CDR3. The chain links TRBV28 to TRBJ2-5; D is possibly TRBD2 (6 bases). Trimming left V 6 bases short and J 5 bases short, with 16 bases between. The length of the CDR3 is 14 residues. In germline, CDR1 is MDHEN, CDR2 SYDVKM. The CDR3 reads CASSQPRREETQYF. The CDR3 DNA follows: TGTGCCAGCAGCCAACCAAGGAGGGAGGAGACCCAGTACTTC.

This chain's CDR3 is CASSPGTSGSYEQYF. The DNA of the CDR3 is TGTGCCAGCAGCCCCGGGACTAGCGGCTCCTACGAGCAGTACTTC. This chain joins TRBV11-1 and TRBJ2-7; TRBD2 matches at 11 bases. Germline V gives CDR1 SGHAT, CDR2 FQDESV (reference sequence). The CDR3 totals 15 residues. Losses at the gene ends were 5 bases for V and 0 bases for J; bases not matched to a gene: 3.

The rearrangement uses TRBV30 and TRBJ1-5; D might be TRBD1 (5 bases). Trimming pared 2 bases from V and 5 bases from J, leaving 10 bases between. The CDR3 has 13 residues. CDR1 and CDR2 from the germline V gene are GTSNPN and SVGIG (reference sequence). The CDR3 loop is CAWSSGGHQPQHF. For the CDR3, the DNA is TGTGCCTGGAGTTCCGGGGGTCATCAGCCCCAGCATTTT.

The chain links TRBV2 to TRBJ2-5, with a possible D match to TRBD1 (6 bases). CDR3 length equals 17 residues. The V gene's germline CDR1 is SNHLY and CDR2 FYNNEI. Deletions cut 7 bases from V and 5 bases from J, with 26 bases between. CDR3 sequence (DNA): TGTGCCAGCACCCCGACCCCCCTGACAGGTACCGGTGAGACCCAGTACTTC. Its protein product is CASTPTPLTGTGETQYF.

The chain employs TRBV6-4 and TRBJ2-3; TRBD2 matches at 14 bases. Germline trimming cut 2 bases from V and 2 bases from J; bases unmatched to any gene: 6. The CDR3 totals 18 residues. Germline-derived CDR1 and CDR2 are MRHNA and SNTAGT. CDR3 sequence (DNA): TGTGCCAGCAGTGACGGGACTAGCGGGGGTCCAACCACAGATACGCAGTATTTT. It encodes CASSDGTSGGPTTDTQYF.

The J gene is TRBJ2-7, the V gene TRBV10-2; 7 bases map to TRBD2. This CDR3 has 15 residues. Looked up from germline, CDR1 is WSHSY and CDR2 is SAAADI. Trimming cost V 4 bases and J 1 base; bases outside gene matches: 7. The CDR3 protein is CASSVGGRSSYEQYF. CDR3 coding DNA: TGCGCCAGCAGTGTCGGGGGGAGATCATCCTACGAGCAGTACTTC.

Only a few counts were recorded for this clone. The genes are TRBV19 and TRBJ2-4; TRBD1 agrees at 9 bases. The CDR3 has 14 amino acids. The germline gives CDR1 LNHDA, CDR2 SQIVND (reference sequence). The ends lost 6 bases at V and 4 bases at J; junction bases unmatched: 4. The CDR3 is CASSAGTGKNIQYF. The CDR3 region has the DNA TGTGCCAGTAGCGCCGGGACAGGGAAAAACATTCAGTACTTC.

This clone was counted a single time. The chain is built from TRBV7-9 and TRBJ1-6; no clear D gene. This CDR3 spans 14 amino acids. Germline V lookup: CDR1 SEHNR, CDR2 FQNEAQ (reference sequence). Trimming removed 1 base from V and 10 bases from J, with 11 bases in between. CDR3 nucleotides: TGTGCCAGCAGCTTAGTGTCCCAAAGCTCACCCCTCCACTTT. It encodes CASSLVSQSSPLHF.

The chain has TRBV11-2 and TRBJ1-2; 10 bases fit TRBD1. Germline V gene lookup returns CDR1 SGHAT and CDR2 FQNNGV. The length of the CDR3 is 19 residues. The ends lost 1 base at V and 2 bases at J; junction bases unmatched: 13. CDR3 residues: CASSLGAGGQGRGNYGYTF. In DNA form, the CDR3 reads TGTGCCAGCAGCTTAGGGGCCGGGGGACAGGGGAGAGGGAACTATGGCTACACCTTC.

The V and J genes are TRBV4-2 and TRBJ1-5; D gene ambiguous. Germline V gene data show CDR1 as LGHNA and CDR2 as YNFKEQ. Trimming took off 1 base at V and 7 bases at J, with 8 bases between the two ends. The CDR3 has 13 residues. The CDR3 nucleotides read TGTGCCAGCAGCCAAGTTATTGGCCAGCCCCAGCATTTT. Its protein is CASSQVIGQPQHF.

This clone was seen a single time. The rearrangement uses TRBV29-1 and TRBJ2-3; D remains unclear. Germline V CDR1 and CDR2: SQVTM, ANQGSEA. The CDR3 is 12 amino acids. V dropped 0 bases and J dropped 4 bases, with 5 bases sitting between them. The CDR3 nucleotides are TGCAGCGTTGAAGATCGTGCAGATACGCAGTATTTT. Protein product: CSVEDRADTQYF.

This chain connects TRBV9 to TRBJ1-3; possibly TRBD1 for D (6 bases). Germline assignment: CDR1 SGDLS and CDR2 YYNGEE. V was pared by 0 bases and J by 5 bases, with 12 bases between. This CDR3 has 15 residues. CDR3 bases: TGTGCCAGCAGCGTAGCTACAGGGAGTCGAAACACCATATATTTT. Protein sequence: CASSVATGSRNTIYF.

Notes on this clone: At one boundary the junction diverges from the germline segment, which might be a read error. The rearrangement uses TRBV5-6 and TRBJ1-2, with D possibly matching TRBD1 (6 bases). The CDR3 extends over 12 amino acids. Germline lookup yields CDR1 SGHDT and CDR2 YYEEEE. The CDR3, as DNA: TGTGCCAGCAGATTGGGGGGGCATGGCTACACCTTC. This translates into CASRLGGHGYTF.

The CDR3 sequence is CASSRGQGKGEKLFF. In DNA, the CDR3 is TGTGCCAGCAGCCGCGGACAGGGGAAGGGAGAAAAACTGTTTTTT. This chain uses TRBV11-2 with TRBJ1-4, with 9 nucleotides matching TRBD1. Trimming cost V 5 bases and J 8 bases; bases outside gene matches: 9. CDR1 is SGHAT and CDR2 is FQNNGV in the germline V gene. The CDR3 sequence is 15 residues long.